The TCR beta chain described here comes from a study of beta chain features in type 1 diabetes. Study findings and constraints: Moderate yet significant TCRB CDR3 shortening was seen in Type 1 diabetes patients in all four CD4+ subsets.

The entirety of the isolated RNA underwent reverse transcription, so expressed TCRB transcripts were sequenced. The protocol was immunoSEQ multiplex PCR, while the TCRdb copy is restricted to in-frame clones and leaves out a portion. The sample records about 170,000 clones, 7.8% being singletons. The CDR3 sequence is 13 residues long. The germline CDR1 and CDR2 sequences are MNHEY and SMNVEV (reference sequence). Trimming shortened V by 9 bases and J by 0 bases, and 11 bases separated the two germline ends. On this clone: The antigen is not known.

Sequenced material: central memory CD4+ T cells from blood. The chain couples TRBV27 to TRBJ1-1; D unresolved. The clonotype was recovered from a woman aged 40 to 50 with type 1 diabetes. The CDR3, as DNA: TGTGCCAGTCGGGTCCTCATGAACACTGAAGCTTTCTTT. Protein sequence: CASRVLMNTEAFF.